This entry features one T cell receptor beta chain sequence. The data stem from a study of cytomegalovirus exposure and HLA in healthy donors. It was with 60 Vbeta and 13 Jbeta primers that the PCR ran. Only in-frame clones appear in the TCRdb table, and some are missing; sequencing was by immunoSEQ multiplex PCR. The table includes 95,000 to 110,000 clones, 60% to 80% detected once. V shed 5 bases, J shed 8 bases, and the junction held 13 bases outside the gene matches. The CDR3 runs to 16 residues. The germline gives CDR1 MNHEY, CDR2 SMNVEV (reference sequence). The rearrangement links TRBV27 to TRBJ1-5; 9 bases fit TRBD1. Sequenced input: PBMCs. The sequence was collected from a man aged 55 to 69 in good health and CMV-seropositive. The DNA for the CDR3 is TGTGCCAGCAGTCCCCTTACACAGGGGGCTGCAAAGCCCCAGCATTTT. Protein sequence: CASSPLTQGAAKPQHF.